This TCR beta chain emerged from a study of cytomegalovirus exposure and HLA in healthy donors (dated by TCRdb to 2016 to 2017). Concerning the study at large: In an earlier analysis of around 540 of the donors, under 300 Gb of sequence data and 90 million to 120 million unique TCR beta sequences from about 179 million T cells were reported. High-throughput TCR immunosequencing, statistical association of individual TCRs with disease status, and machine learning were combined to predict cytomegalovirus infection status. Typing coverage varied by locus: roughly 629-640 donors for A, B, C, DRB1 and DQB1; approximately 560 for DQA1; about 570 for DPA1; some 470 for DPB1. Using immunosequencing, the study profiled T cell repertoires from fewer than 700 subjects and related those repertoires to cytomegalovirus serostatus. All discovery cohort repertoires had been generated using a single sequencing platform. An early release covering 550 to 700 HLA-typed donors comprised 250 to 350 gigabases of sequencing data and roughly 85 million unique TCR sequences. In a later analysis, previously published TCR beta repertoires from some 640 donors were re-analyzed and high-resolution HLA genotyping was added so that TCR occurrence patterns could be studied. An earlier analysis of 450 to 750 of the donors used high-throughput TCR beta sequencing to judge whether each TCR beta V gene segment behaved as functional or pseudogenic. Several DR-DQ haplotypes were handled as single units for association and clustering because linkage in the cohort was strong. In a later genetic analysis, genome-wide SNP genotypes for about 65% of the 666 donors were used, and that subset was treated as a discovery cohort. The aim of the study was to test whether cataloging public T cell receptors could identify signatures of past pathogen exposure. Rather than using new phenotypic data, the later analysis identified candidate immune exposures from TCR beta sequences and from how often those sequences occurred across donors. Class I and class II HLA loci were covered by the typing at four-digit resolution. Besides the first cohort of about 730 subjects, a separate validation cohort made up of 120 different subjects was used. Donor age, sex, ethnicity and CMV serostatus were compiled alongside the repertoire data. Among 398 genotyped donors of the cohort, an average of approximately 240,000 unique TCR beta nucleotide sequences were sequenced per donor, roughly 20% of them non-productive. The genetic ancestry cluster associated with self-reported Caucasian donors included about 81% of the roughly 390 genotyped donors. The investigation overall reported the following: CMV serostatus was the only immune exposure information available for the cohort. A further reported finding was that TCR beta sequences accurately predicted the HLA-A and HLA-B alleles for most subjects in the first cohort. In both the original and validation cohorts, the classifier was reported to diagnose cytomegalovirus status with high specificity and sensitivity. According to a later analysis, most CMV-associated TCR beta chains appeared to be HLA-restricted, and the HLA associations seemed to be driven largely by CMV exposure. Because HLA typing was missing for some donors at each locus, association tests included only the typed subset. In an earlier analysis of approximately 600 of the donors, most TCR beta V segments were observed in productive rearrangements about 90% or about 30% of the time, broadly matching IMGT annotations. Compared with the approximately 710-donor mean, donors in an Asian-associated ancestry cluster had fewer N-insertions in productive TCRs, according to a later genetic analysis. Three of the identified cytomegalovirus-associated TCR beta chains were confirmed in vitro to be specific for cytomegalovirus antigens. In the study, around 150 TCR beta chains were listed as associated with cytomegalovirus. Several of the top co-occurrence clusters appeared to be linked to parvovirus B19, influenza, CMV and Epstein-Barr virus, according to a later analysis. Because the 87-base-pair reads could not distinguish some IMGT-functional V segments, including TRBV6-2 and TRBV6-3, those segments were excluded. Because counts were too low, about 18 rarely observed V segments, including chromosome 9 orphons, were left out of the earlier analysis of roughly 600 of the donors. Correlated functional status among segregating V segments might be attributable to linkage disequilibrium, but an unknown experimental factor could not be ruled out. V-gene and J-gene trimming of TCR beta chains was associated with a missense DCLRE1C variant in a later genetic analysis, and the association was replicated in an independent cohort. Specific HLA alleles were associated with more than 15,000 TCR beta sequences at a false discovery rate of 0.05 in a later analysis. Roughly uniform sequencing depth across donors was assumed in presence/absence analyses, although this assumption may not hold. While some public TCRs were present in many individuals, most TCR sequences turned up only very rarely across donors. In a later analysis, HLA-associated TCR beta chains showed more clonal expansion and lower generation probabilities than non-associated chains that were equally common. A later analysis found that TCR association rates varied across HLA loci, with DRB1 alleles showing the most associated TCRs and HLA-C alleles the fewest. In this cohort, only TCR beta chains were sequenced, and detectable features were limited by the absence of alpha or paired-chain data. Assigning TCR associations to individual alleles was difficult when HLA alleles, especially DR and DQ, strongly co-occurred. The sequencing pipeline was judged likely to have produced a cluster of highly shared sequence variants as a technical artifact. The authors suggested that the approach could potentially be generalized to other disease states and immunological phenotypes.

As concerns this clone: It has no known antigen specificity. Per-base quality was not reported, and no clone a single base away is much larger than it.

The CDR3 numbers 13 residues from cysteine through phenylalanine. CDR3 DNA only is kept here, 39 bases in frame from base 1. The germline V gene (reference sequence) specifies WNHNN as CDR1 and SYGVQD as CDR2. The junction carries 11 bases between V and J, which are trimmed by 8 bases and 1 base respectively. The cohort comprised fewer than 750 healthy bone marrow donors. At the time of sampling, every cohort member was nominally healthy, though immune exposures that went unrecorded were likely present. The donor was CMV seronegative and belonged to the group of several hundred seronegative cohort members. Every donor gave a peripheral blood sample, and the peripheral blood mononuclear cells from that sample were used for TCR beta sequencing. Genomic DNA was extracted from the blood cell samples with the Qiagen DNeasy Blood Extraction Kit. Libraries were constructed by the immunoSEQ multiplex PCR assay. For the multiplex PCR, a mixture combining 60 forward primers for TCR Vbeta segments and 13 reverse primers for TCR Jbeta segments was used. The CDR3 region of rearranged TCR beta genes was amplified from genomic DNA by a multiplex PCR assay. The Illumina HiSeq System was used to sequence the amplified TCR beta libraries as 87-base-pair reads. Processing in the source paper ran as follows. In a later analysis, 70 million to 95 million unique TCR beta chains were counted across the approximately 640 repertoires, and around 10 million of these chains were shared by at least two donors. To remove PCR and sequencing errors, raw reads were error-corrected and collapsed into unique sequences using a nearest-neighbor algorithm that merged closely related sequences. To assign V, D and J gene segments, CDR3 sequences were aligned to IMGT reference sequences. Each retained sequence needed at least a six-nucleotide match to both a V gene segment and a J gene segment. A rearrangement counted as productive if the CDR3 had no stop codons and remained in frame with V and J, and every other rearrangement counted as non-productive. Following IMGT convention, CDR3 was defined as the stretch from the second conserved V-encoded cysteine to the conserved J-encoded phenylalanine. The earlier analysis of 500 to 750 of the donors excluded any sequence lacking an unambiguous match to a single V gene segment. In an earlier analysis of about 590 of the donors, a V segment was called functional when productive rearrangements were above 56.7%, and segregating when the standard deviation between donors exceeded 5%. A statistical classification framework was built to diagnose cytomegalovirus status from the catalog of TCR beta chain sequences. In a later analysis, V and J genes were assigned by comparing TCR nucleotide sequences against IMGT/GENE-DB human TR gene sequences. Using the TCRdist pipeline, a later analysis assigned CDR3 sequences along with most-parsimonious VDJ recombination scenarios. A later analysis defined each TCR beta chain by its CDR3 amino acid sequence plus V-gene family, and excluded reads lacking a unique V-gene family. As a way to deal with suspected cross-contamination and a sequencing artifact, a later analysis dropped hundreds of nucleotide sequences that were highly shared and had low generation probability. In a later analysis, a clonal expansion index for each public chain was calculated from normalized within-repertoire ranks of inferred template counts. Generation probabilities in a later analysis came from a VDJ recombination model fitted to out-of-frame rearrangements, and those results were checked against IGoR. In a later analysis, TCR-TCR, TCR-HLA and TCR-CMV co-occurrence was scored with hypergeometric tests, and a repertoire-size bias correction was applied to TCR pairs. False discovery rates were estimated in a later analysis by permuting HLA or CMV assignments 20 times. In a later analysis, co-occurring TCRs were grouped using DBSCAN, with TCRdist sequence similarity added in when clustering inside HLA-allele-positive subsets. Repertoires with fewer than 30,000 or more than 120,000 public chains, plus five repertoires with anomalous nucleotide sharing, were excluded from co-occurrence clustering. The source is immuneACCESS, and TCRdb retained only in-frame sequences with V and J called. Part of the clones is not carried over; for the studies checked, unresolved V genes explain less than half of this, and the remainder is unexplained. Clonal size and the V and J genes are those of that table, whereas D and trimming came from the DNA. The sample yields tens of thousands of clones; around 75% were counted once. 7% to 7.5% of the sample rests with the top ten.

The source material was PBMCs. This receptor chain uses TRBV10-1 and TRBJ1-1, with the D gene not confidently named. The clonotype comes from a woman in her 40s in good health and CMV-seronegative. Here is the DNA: TGCGCCAGCCGGAGGAACTCGAACACTGAAGCTTTCTTT. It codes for CASRRNSNTEAFF.